This T cell receptor (beta chain) was observed in a study of T cells in Graves' hyperthyroidism and ophthalmopathy. The V gene's germline CDR1 is MNHEY and CDR2 SMNVEV (reference sequence). V was cut by 6 bases and J by 2 bases, with 16 bases left in between. The CDR3 is made up of 15 amino acids. This clonotype came up many times. Its target is not known. General study findings and limits: By a 13 V-J model, ophthalmopathy was set apart from stable hyperthyroidism.

Amplified regions were TCR beta CDR3 sequences from RNA transcripts. The TCR CDR3 was amplified in a first-round RT-PCR using the HTBI primer set. TCRdb passed the multiplex PCR reads through MiXCR, listing each CDR3 protein once. In the table there are about 610,000 distinct CDR3 sequences, roughly 15% of which are singletons. This clonotype was obtained from a woman aged 40 to 49 with Graves' ophthalmopathy. Sequenced input: blood. The chain joins TRBV27 to TRBJ2-5; D possibly corresponds to TRBD1 (6 bases). The CDR3, as DNA: TGTGCCAGCAGGCGGACAGCCTCAATTCAAGAGACCCAGTACTTC. Residues: CASRRTASIQETQYF.